The sequence of this TCR beta chain was determined in a study of T-cell reconstitution after alpha-beta-depleted transplantation in children. For TCRbeta, the library was prepared with unique molecular identifiers. Each CDR3 protein gets one entry after TCRdb re-called the PCR reads with MiXCR. The sample carries hundreds of thousands of distinct CDR3 sequences, 16% recorded once. This CDR3 region has 14 residues. Trimming pared 5 bases from V and 4 bases from J, leaving 12 bases between. Sequencing was performed on PBMCs from the stem cell graft donor, taken from the stem cell graft. This chain joins TRBV12-3 or TRBV12-4 and TRBJ2-1; D remains unclear. This clonotype originated in a human donor who donated a stem cell graft to a child with acute myeloid leukemia. The CDR3 coding sequence is TGTGCCAGCAGTCCCTCAAACTATTACAATGAGCAGTTCTTC. Translated: CASSPSNYYNEQFF.